The following is a T cell receptor (beta chain) sequence with its context. These data are taken from a study of CXCR3-negative and CXCR3-positive naive CD8 T cells. Each TRB cDNA library was prepared by 5' RACE (with UMI labels). With the 5' RACE reads reprocessed, TCRdb shows one record per CDR3 protein and no DNA. This sample's table reports 30,000 to 40,000 distinct CDR3 sequences. Sequenced sample: memory CD8+ T cells from blood. The sequence was obtained from a human donor in good health. Some clones in this sample may be carry-over from other donors' samples.

CDR3 sequence reads: CATSRDPGQSTGELFF. The chain carries TRBV15 and TRBJ2-2; TCRdb indicates TRBD1, and absent DNA this call remains unverified. The CDR3 covers 16 residues. In germline, CDR1 is LNHNV, CDR2 YYDKDF (reference sequence).